The 21 T cell receptor beta chains presented below share a single source sample, sequenced in a study of T-cell reconstitution after alpha-beta-depleted transplantation in children (dated by TCRdb to the mid-2010s). The protocol used for the library was PCR. The sequencing machine was an Illumina HiSeq 2500. To normalize quantification of the TCRbeta repertoire, the TCR libraries were built with molecular barcoding that relied on unique molecular identifiers. In TCRdb, the public reads were trimmed at Q25 with fastp and aligned with MiXCR, with productive beta chains retained. Every entry covers one CDR3 protein and lists the most common genes and DNA from its rows. The sample table lists about 610,000 distinct CDR3 sequences, roughly 10% of them with a count of one. 4% to 5% of the sample lies in the top ten. The sample here was PBMCs from the stem cell graft donor, taken from the stem cell graft. The receptors were sampled from a human donor who donated a stem cell graft to a child with acute myeloid leukemia.

The J gene is TRBJ2-1, the V gene TRBV7-2; 7 positions match TRBD2. Germline-derived CDR1 and CDR2 are SGHTA and FQGNSA. Unmatched junction bases numbered 8, after V lost 0 bases and J lost 6 bases. The CDR3 is 16 amino acids. The CDR3 is CASSLAGGTLGNEQFF. The DNA of the CDR3 is TGTGCCAGCAGCTTAGCCGGGGGGACCCTCGGCAATGAGCAGTTCTTC. The complete variable domain, with remaining parts taken from reference TRBV7-2 and TRBJ2-1, reads GAGVSQSPSNKVTEKGKDVELRCDPISGHTALYWYRQSLGQGLEFLIYFQGNSAPDKSGLPSDRFSAERTGGSVSTLTIQRTQQEDSAVYLCASSLAGGTLGNEQFFGPGTRLTVL.

The J gene is TRBJ1-6, the V gene TRBV30; unclear D gene. CDR1 and CDR2 (germline): GTSNPN, SVGIG (reference sequence). V gave up 8 bases and J gave up 5 bases, with 10 bases separating them. The CDR3 covers 12 residues. The CDR3: CAEGNNNSPLHF. CDR3 bases: TGTGCCGAAGGAAACAATAATTCACCCCTCCACTTT.

This clonotype appeared a few times. J is TRBJ2-7 and V is TRBV12-3 or TRBV12-4, with D tentatively TRBD1 or TRBD2 (6 bases each). This CDR3 has 16 amino acids. V lost 1 base to trimming and J lost 0 bases, with 13 bases between them. This CDR3 reads CASSLGRAGDSYEQYF. CDR3 in DNA: TGTGCCAGCAGTTTAGGGAGGGCAGGGGACTCCTACGAGCAGTACTTC.

The table lists this clonotype with many counts. The chain links TRBV5-1 to TRBJ2-5, with D perhaps matching TRBD1 (6 bases). The germline gives CDR1 SGHRS, CDR2 YFSETQ. V lost 4 bases, J lost 5 bases, and 12 bases lay in between. The CDR3 is 13 residues long. CDR3 amino acids: CASSPRGGETQYF. DNA of the CDR3: TGCGCCAGCAGCCCCAGGGGCGGGGAGACCCAGTACTTC.

The chain is built from TRBV4-2 and TRBJ2-1; D is ambiguous. The CDR3 runs to 14 residues. Germline-derived CDR1 and CDR2 are LGHNA and YNFKEQ. V dropped 2 bases and J dropped 1 base, with 6 bases sitting between them. The CDR3 DNA reads as TGTGCCAGCAGCCAACCTGGGTCCTACAATGAGCAGTTCTTC. It encodes CASSQPGSYNEQFF.

In this sample, this clonotype turned up many times. J is TRBJ2-1 and V is TRBV6-5; 10 positions agree with TRBD1. The germline V gene encodes CDR1 MNHEY and CDR2 SVGAGI. Trimming cost V 6 bases and J 7 bases; bases outside gene matches: 3. This CDR3 region has 13 residues. The CDR3 nucleotides read TGTGCCAGCAGAGGGGGACAGGGGAATGAGCAGTTCTTC. Encoded protein: CASRGGQGNEQFF.

This clonotype was counted a few times. The chain recombines TRBV4-2 with TRBJ2-7, with 10 positions matching TRBD2. The J segment lost 4 bases and the V segment lost 0 bases, leaving 3 bases of the junction unmatched. CDR3 length equals 15 residues. The germline V gene has CDR1 LGHNA and CDR2 YNFKEQ. The CDR3 spells CASSQEATSGYEQYF. DNA of the CDR3: TGTGCCAGCAGCCAAGAGGCGACTAGCGGGTACGAGCAGTACTTC.

This clonotype was seen ten or more times. The J gene is TRBJ2-2, the V gene TRBV6-2 or TRBV6-3, with 10 nucleotides matching TRBD2. The junction had 7 bases not matched to a gene; V was cut back by 5 bases and J by 7 bases. The CDR3 has 15 residues. The germline gives CDR1 MNHEY, CDR2 SVGEGT. In DNA, the CDR3 is TGTGCCAGCAGTCCTCTAGCGGGAGTGATCGGGGAGCTGTTTTTT. This encodes CASSPLAGVIGELFF.

This chain joins TRBV18 and TRBJ1-1, with no clear D. The CDR3 is 15 residues long. Trimming took off 3 bases at V and 1 base at J, with 12 bases between the two ends. Germline CDR1 and CDR2: KGHSH and LQKENI. The CDR3 DNA is TGTGCCAGCTCACCCCTCCCGGGTACGAACACTGAAGCTTTCTTT. Translating it yields CASSPLPGTNTEAFF.

This clonotype was recorded many times. This chain links TRBV3-1 with TRBJ2-1, with D perhaps TRBD1 or TRBD2 (5 bases each). This CDR3 spans 11 amino acids. Germline CDR1 reads LGHDT; CDR2 reads YNNKEL (reference sequence). Written as DNA, the CDR3 is TGTGCTGTGAGGGGTTCCAATGAGCAGTTCTTC. This gives the protein CAVRGSNEQFF.

V is TRBV20-1 and J is TRBJ2-7; 9 bases agree with TRBD2. J was trimmed by 7 bases and V by 5 bases; bases with no gene match: 12. CDR1 and CDR2 from the germline V gene are DFQATT and SNEGSKA (reference sequence). The CDR3 is 14 residues long. The CDR3 sequence: CSAYSTSGSTEQYF. In DNA, the CDR3 is TGCAGTGCTTACTCCACTAGCGGGTCTACGGAGCAGTACTTC.

A single count supports this clonotype. The chain links TRBV2 to TRBJ2-7; D uncertain. Trimming removed 5 bases from V and 0 bases from J, with 11 bases in between. The V gene's germline CDR1 is SNHLY and CDR2 FYNNEI. The CDR3 sequence is 14 residues long. CDR3 sequence: CASSTSGASYEQYF. For the CDR3, the DNA is TGTGCCAGCAGTACGTCTGGAGCCTCCTACGAGCAGTACTTC.

This clonotype was seen a few times. This sequence joins TRBV20-1 and TRBJ2-1; a weak D match, TRBD2 (10 bases). Looked up from germline, CDR1 is DFQATT and CDR2 is SNEGSKA (reference sequence). V was pared by 6 bases and J by 6 bases, with 30 bases between. This CDR3 is built from 18 residues. CDR3 coding DNA: TGCAGTGCCCAACAGGGGGCCGGTAGCGGGAGGCCTTCCAATGAGCAGTTCTTC. Its translation: CSAQQGAGSGRPSNEQFF.

Only a few counts were recorded for this clonotype. The chain carries TRBV3-1 and TRBJ2-1; D is possibly TRBD2 (8 bases). Trimming removed 4 bases from V and 8 bases from J, with 18 bases in between. Germline values: CDR1 LGHDT, CDR2 YNNKEL (reference sequence). The CDR3 has 15 residues. The CDR3 sequence is CASSPREGTGDEQFF. The CDR3 DNA reads as TGTGCCAGCAGCCCCCGGGAGGGCACAGGGGATGAGCAGTTCTTC.

The V call is TRBV18, the J call TRBJ1-6, with D unclear. The CDR3 consists of 16 residues. Trimming pared 0 bases from V and 0 bases from J, leaving 6 bases between. Looked up from germline, CDR1 is KGHSH and CDR2 is LQKENI. The DNA for the CDR3 is TGTGCCAGCTCACCACCCGGAGTCTCCTATAATTCACCCCTCCACTTT. Translating it yields CASSPPGVSYNSPLHF.

This clonotype was seen a handful of times. The V call is TRBV5-1, the J call TRBJ2-1; TRBD2 aligns across 11 bases. Germline assignment: CDR1 SGHRS and CDR2 YFSETQ. V shed 4 bases, J shed 6 bases, and the junction held 6 bases outside the gene matches. The CDR3 sequence is 15 residues long. Written as DNA, the CDR3 is TGCGCCAGCAGCCTGAGACTAGCGGGACCCAATGAGCAGTTCTTC. Translation gives CASSLRLAGPNEQFF.

The V and J genes are TRBV11-1 and TRBJ2-5; the match to TRBD2 covers 8 bases. Germline V gene data show CDR1 as SGHAT and CDR2 as FQDESV (reference sequence). This CDR3 has 15 amino acids. The ends lost 5 bases at V and 1 base at J; junction bases unmatched: 6. The CDR3 is CASSASGGVQETQYF. DNA for the CDR3: TGTGCCAGCAGCGCCTCCGGGGGGGTCCAAGAGACCCAGTACTTC.

In this sample, this clonotype turned up a few times. The chain carries TRBV7-2 and TRBJ2-1, with 9 nucleotides matching TRBD2. This CDR3 has 15 amino acids. Germline loops: CDR1 SGHTA, CDR2 FQGNSA. J lost 5 bases, V lost 7 bases, and 9 bases had no gene match. In nucleotides, the CDR3 is TGTGCCAGCAAGGGTTCTCTAGCGGGAAACAATGAGCAGTTCTTC. This gives the protein CASKGSLAGNNEQFF.

This clonotype was observed a handful of times. This sequence joins TRBV4-3 and TRBJ2-3, with TRBD2 matching over 7 bases. Unmatched junction bases numbered 15, after V lost 4 bases and J lost 11 bases. CDR3 length: 15 amino acids. Germline V lookup: CDR1 LGHNA, CDR2 YSLEER. CDR3 in amino acids: CASSPARLAPDGQYF. In nucleotides, the CDR3 is TGCGCCAGCAGCCCCGCTAGACTAGCCCCTGATGGGCAGTATTTT.

The table lists this clonotype with many counts. The rearrangement links TRBV20-1 to TRBJ1-2; D is undetermined. CDR3 length: 14 amino acids. Germline CDR1 DFQATT, CDR2 SNEGSKA (reference sequence). Deletions cut 1 base from V and 4 bases from J, with 13 bases between. CDR3 protein: CSARVLGLIYGYTF. The CDR3 bases are TGCAGTGCTAGAGTACTGGGATTAATCTATGGCTACACCTTC.

V usage is TRBV7-2 and J usage is TRBJ2-4; D possibly corresponds to TRBD1 (5 bases). Germline V gene lookup returns CDR1 SGHTA and CDR2 FQGNSA. CDR3 size: 16 residues. Deletions cut 3 bases from V and 1 base from J, with 13 bases between. CDR3 DNA: TGTGCCAGCAGCTTGGATGTGGGGCGGGCCAAAAACATTCAGTACTTC. The encoded protein is CASSLDVGRAKNIQYF.